This T cell receptor (beta chain) was identified during a study of T-cell memory formation after mild COVID-19. Trimming took off 1 base at V and 1 base at J, with 11 bases between the two ends. The germline CDR1 and CDR2 sequences are SGHRS and YFSETQ. The CDR3 consists of 16 residues. This clonotype has only a few counts. TCRdb redid the calling of the 5' RACE reads with MiXCR, one entry per CDR3 protein. Of 450,000 or so distinct CDR3 sequences in the sample, 20% to 30% were seen once. The source material was PBMCs or a T cell subset sorted from them (not recorded which). The rearrangement uses TRBV5-1 and TRBJ2-2; the D call may be TRBD1 or TRBD2 (5 bases each). The clonotype comes from an adult woman who had mild COVID-19 (a few samples of this study predate the infection). Cell type and time point are not known. CDR3: CASSLLGERNTGELFF. CDR3 DNA: TGCGCCAGCAGCTTGCTGGGGGAACGGAACACCGGGGAGCTGTTTTTT.